The rows below give T cell receptor beta chains drawn from one sample of a study of shared T cell receptors in the human thymus. Profiled with immunoSEQ multiplex PCR; TCRdb holds only in-frame clones, not every one. Of hundreds of thousands of clones in the sample, approximately 90% were seen once. This sample was also put to use in a study of human thymus T cells.

The sample taken for sequencing was thymocytes. The origin of the receptors is a boy younger than two with a congenital heart defect. Both conserved end residues are part of each CDR3. A D gene is named only where the DNA matches it firmly. Some rows have no size entry. The others give once, few or many, or a class for an expanded clone.

TRBD1	.	TRBJ1-5	TRBV4-2	CASSQDPSRQGVNRPQHF	TGTGCCAGCAGCCAAGACCCTAGTCGGCAGGGGGTCAATAGGCCCCAGCATTTT
TRBD1	.	TRBJ1-2	TRBV4-3	CASSSGTGPDNYGYTF	TGCGCCAGCAGCTCCGGGACAGGGCCTGATAACTATGGCTACACCTTC
.	.	TRBJ1-1	TRBV7-9	CASSLDHREGGTEAFF	TGTGCCAGCAGCTTAGACCACAGGGAAGGCGGCACTGAAGCTTTCTTT
.	.	TRBJ2-1	TRBV11-2	CASSLGVRGGAESYNEQFF	TGTGCCAGCAGCTTAGGGGTAAGGGGGGGCGCGGAGTCTTACAATGAGCAGTTCTTC
TRBD2	.	TRBJ2-1	TRBV5-6	CASSLRTSGYNEQFF	TGTGCCAGCAGCTTGCGGACTAGTGGTTACAATGAGCAGTTCTTC
TRBD2	.	TRBJ2-7	TRBV4-3	CASSQDRDSGRYEQYF	TGCGCCAGCAGCCAAGATCGAGATAGCGGGAGATACGAGCAGTACTTC
TRBD1	.	TRBJ1-2	TRBV4-3	CASSHPSLDREGYGYTF	TGCGCCAGCAGCCATCCCTCTCTCGACAGGGAAGGCTATGGCTACACCTTC
.	.	TRBJ2-3	TRBV18	CASSKHDTDTQYF	TGTGCCAGCTCGAAACACGATACAGATACGCAGTATTTT
TRBD2	few	TRBJ2-7	TRBV10-1	CASSDGPGGRGWQYF	TGCGCCAGCAGTGACGGGCCAGGCGGGAGAGGTTGGCAGTACTTC
TRBD2	.	TRBJ2-7	TRBV19	CASSTRIPSGRRPREQYF	TGTGCCAGTAGTACGCGTATTCCTAGCGGGAGGAGGCCGCGGGAGCAGTACTTC
TRBD1	.	TRBJ1-1	TRBV18	CASSRAGQGNTEAFF	TGTGCCAGCTCAAGGGCAGGACAGGGCAACACTGAAGCTTTCTTT
TRBD2	once	TRBJ2-5	TRBV7-9	CASEAPSGGYQETQYF	TGTGCCAGCGAGGCCCCTAGCGGCGGGTACCAAGAGACCCAGTACTTC
TRBD1	.	TRBJ2-7	TRBV19	CASSGQGSSYEQYF	TGTGCCAGTAGCGGACAGGGGAGCTCCTACGAGCAGTACTTC
TRBD2	.	TRBJ2-1	TRBV5-1	CASSLGLAGGAEQFF	TGCGCCAGCAGCTTGGGGCTAGCGGGAGGTGCTGAGCAGTTCTTC
TRBD2	.	TRBJ2-5	TRBV6-1	CASSAGLAGEGETQYF	TGTGCCAGCAGTGCCGGACTAGCGGGAGAGGGGGAGACCCAGTACTTC
.	.	TRBJ2-3	TRBV12-5	CASGLVQVHSRARGGRTDTQYF	TGTGCTAGTGGTTTGGTACAAGTTCACAGCAGGGCCAGGGGCGGACGGACAGATACGCAGTATTTT
TRBD1	.	TRBJ1-1	TRBV7-2	CASSARDRDPEAFF	TGTGCCAGCAGCGCCCGGGACAGGGATCCTGAAGCTTTCTTT
.	.	TRBJ1-5	TRBV28	CASSLQGPDQPQHF	TGTGCCAGCAGTTTACAGGGGCCGGATCAGCCCCAGCATTTT
TRBD2	.	TRBJ2-1	TRBV5-6	CASSSGLAGPNEQFF	TGTGCCAGCAGCTCCGGACTAGCGGGTCCCAATGAGCAGTTCTTC
TRBD2	.	TRBJ2-1	TRBV4-1	CASSQGTRTYNEQFF	TGCGCCAGCAGCCAAGGGACTAGAACCTACAATGAGCAGTTCTTC
TRBD2	.	TRBJ2-7	TRBV18	CASSLGLAKPYEQYF	TGTGCCAGCTCACTGGGACTAGCAAAACCCTACGAGCAGTACTTC
TRBD1	.	TRBJ2-1	TRBV9	CASSSNRGHYNEQFF	TGTGCCAGCAGTTCCAACAGGGGGCATTACAATGAGCAGTTCTTC
.	.	TRBJ2-1	TRBV7-8	CASSFEGGDPYNEQFF	TGTGCCAGCAGCTTCGAGGGCGGAGACCCCTACAATGAGCAGTTCTTC
TRBD1	.	TRBJ1-5	TRBV14	CASSQGGQGCRPQHF	TGTGCCAGCAGCCAAGGGGGACAGGGTTGTCGGCCCCAGCATTTT
.	.	TRBJ2-7	TRBV27	CASSFLALGGNYEQYF	TGTGCCAGCAGTTTCCTAGCGCTTGGAGGGAACTACGAGCAGTACTTC
TRBD2	.	TRBJ2-1	TRBV2	CASASGTDYNEQFF	TGTGCCAGCGCTAGCGGGACGGACTACAATGAGCAGTTCTTC
TRBD2	.	TRBJ2-7	TRBV5-6	CASSRRLAGVYEQYF	TGTGCCAGCAGCCGGCGGCTAGCGGGAGTTTACGAGCAGTACTTC
.	.	TRBJ2-3	TRBV5-6	CASSRDRNGGPDTQYF	TGTGCCAGCAGCCGGGACCGCAATGGGGGCCCAGATACGCAGTATTTT
.	.	TRBJ1-1	TRBV4-1	CASSQDQGVNTEAFF	TGCGCCAGCAGCCAAGATCAAGGGGTGAACACTGAAGCTTTCTTT
TRBD2	.	TRBJ2-5	TRBV19	CATTRSSGSQETQYF	TGTGCCACAACCCGGTCTAGCGGGAGCCAAGAGACCCAGTACTTC
TRBD2	.	TRBJ2-3	TRBV7-3	CASSLRGRGTDTQYF	TGTGCCAGCAGCTTACGCGGGAGGGGGACAGATACGCAGTATTTT
.	.	TRBJ2-7	TRBV7-5	CVRSFPGGEQYF	TGTGTCAGAAGCTTCCCGGGGGGCGAGCAGTACTTC
TRBD1	.	TRBJ2-7	TRBV28	CASSLGQGAGEQYF	TGTGCCAGCAGCCTCGGACAGGGGGCGGGTGAGCAGTACTTC
.	.	TRBJ1-1	TRBV5-1	CASSSALEAFF	TGCGCCAGCAGCTCCGCGCTTGAAGCTTTCTTT
TRBD2	.	TRBJ2-7	TRBV4-3	CASSRNGLAGVPSYEQYF	TGCGCCAGCAGCCGTAATGGACTAGCGGGAGTTCCCTCCTACGAGCAGTACTTC
.	.	TRBJ1-1	TRBV5-4	CASSFGDDTEAFF	TGTGCCAGCAGCTTCGGGGATGACACTGAAGCTTTCTTT
.	.	TRBJ1-1	TRBV6-5	CASLRAGNTEAFF	TGTGCCAGCCTCCGGGCGGGGAACACTGAAGCTTTCTTT